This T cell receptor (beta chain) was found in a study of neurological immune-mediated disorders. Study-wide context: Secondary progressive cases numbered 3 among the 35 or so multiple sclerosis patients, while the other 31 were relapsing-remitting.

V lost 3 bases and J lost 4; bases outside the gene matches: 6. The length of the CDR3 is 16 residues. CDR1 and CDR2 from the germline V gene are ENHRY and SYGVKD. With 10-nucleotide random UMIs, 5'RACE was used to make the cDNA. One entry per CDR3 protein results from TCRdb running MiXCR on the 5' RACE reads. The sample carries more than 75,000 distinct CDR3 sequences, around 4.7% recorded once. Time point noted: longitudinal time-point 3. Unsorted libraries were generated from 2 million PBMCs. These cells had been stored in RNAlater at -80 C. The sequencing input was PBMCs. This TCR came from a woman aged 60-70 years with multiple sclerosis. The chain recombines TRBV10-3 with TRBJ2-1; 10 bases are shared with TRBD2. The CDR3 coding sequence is TGTGCCATCAGTGATCATCTAGCGGGAGCATACAATGAGCAGTTCTTC. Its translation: CAISDHLAGAYNEQFF.